Shown below are 18 T cell receptor beta chains from a single sample sequenced in a study of shared clonotypes between healthy human individuals. The data were produced by immunoSEQ multiplex PCR, yet TCRdb's version contains in-frame clones alone and is incomplete. The sample carries roughly 1,800,000 clones, about 94% recorded once. The naive CD8 fraction comprised CD45RO-negative cells positively selected for CCR7 and excluded terminally differentiated effector memory CD45RA+ cells. Sequencing input: naive CD8+ T cells sorted from blood. The receptor source for this set is a man younger than 30 in good health.

The chain has TRBV27 and TRBJ2-7; 10 bases are a match to TRBD1. CDR1 is MNHEY and CDR2 is SMNVEV in the germline V gene (reference sequence). CDR3 length equals 16 residues. V lost 2 bases and J lost 4; bases outside the gene matches: 8. The CDR3 sequence: CASSLGTGQGLYEQYF. The CDR3 nucleotides read TGTGCCAGCAGTTTAGGAACGGGACAGGGGCTTTACGAGCAGTACTTC.

The chain couples TRBV27 to TRBJ1-2; D may be TRBD1 (6 bases). V dropped 3 bases and J dropped 4 bases, with 6 bases sitting between them. The germline gives CDR1 MNHEY, CDR2 SMNVEV (reference sequence). The CDR3 is 12 amino acids. CDR3 sequence (DNA): TGTGCCAGCAGTTTGGACAGCTATGGCTACACCTTC. Residues: CASSLDSYGYTF.

The CDR3 protein is CAVPSGVIGNTIYF. The CDR3 DNA sequence: TGTGCCGTACCGTCAGGGGTTATTGGAAACACCATATATTTT. This chain joins TRBV5-8 and TRBJ1-3; D might be TRBD1 (6 bases). The CDR3 extends over 14 amino acids. Germline CDR1 reads SGHTS; CDR2 reads YDEGEE. V shed 10 bases and J shed 3 bases, with 17 bases lying between them.

The rearrangement uses TRBV2 and TRBJ2-7, with no clear D. CDR1 and CDR2 (germline): SNHLY, FYNNEI. The V end lost 4 bases, the J end lost 5 bases, and 12 bases lay between the germline ends. The CDR3 is 13 residues long. This CDR3 is CASSVFGSNEQYF. CDR3 sequence (DNA): TGTGCCAGCAGTGTCTTCGGGTCCAACGAGCAGTACTTC.

Of note for this clone: This sample also contains other DNA sequences that code for the same CDR3. The chain uses TRBV4-1 and TRBJ2-7; perhaps TRBD2 as D (6 bases). The CDR3 has 14 amino acids. Germline V gene sequence: CDR1 MGHRA, CDR2 YSYEKL. Trimming cost V 1 base and J 3 bases, with 10 bases left between them. CDR3 sequence reads: CASSQVGGDYEQYF. The CDR3 region has the DNA TGCGCCAGCAGCCAAGTGGGCGGGGACTACGAGCAGTACTTC.

CDR3 residues: CASSPTGGRDIEQFF. The CDR3 DNA reads TGCGCCAGCAGCCCGACAGGGGGCAGGGACATTGAGCAGTTCTTC. The chain links TRBV4-1 to TRBJ2-1; TRBD1 agrees at 10 bases. Germline CDR1 and CDR2: MGHRA and YSYEKL. CDR3 length equals 15 residues. V lost 4 bases, J lost 9 bases, and 9 bases stayed unmatched.

The rearrangement uses TRBV6-5 and TRBJ1-4, with TRBD1 matching over 8 bases. J gave up 8 bases and V 1 base, and 9 bases lay outside the gene matches. Germline CDR1 MNHEY, CDR2 SVGAGI. The CDR3 covers 16 residues. The CDR3 region has the DNA TGTGCCAGCAGTTACTTCGGTCTGCAGGGGGCCGAAAAACTGTTTTTT. It is translated as CASSYFGLQGAEKLFF.

V is TRBV30 and J is TRBJ2-1; 9 positions match TRBD2. Germline-derived CDR1 and CDR2 are GTSNPN and SVGIG (reference sequence). The CDR3 spans 12 residues. J was trimmed by 8 bases and V by 5 bases; bases with no gene match: 4. As DNA, the CDR3 is TGTGCCTGGGGAGCGGGAGGTTATGAGCAGTTCTTC. Residues: CAWGAGGYEQFF.

V and J are TRBV5-4 and TRBJ1-1; D is ambiguous. V was trimmed by 4 bases and J by 3 bases, leaving 16 bases between them. The CDR3 contains 15 residues. Per the germline V gene, CDR1 is SGHNT and CDR2 is YYREEE (reference sequence). CDR3 nucleotide sequence: TGTGCCAGCAGCCCAACCGGGGTGGGATACACTGAAGCTTTCTTT. It specifies CASSPTGVGYTEAFF.

This chain connects TRBV13 to TRBJ1-1; weak D call: TRBD1 (6 bases). The CDR3 has 11 amino acids. Germline-derived CDR1 and CDR2 are PRHDT and FYEKMQ (reference sequence). Trimming took off 5 bases at V and 7 bases at J, with 8 bases between the two ends. CDR3 sequence (DNA): TGTGCCAGCAGCCAGGACAGTGAAGCTTTCTTT. Protein: CASSQDSEAFF. Complete variable domain (other parts from reference TRBV13 and TRBJ1-1): AAGVIQSPRHLIKEKRETATLKCYPIPRHDTVYWYQQGPGQDPQFLISFYEKMQSDKGSIPDRFSAQQFSDYHSELNMSSLELGDSALYFCASSQDSEAFFGQGTRLTVV.

The chain links TRBV2 to TRBJ1-5; 7 bases match TRBD1. CDR1 is SNHLY and CDR2 is FYNNEI in the germline V gene. With V trimmed by 7 bases and J by 5 bases, 11 bases remained unmatched. This CDR3 has 15 amino acids. The CDR3 DNA reads TGTGCCAGCACATCCCGGGACAGCCTATATCAGCCCCAGCATTTT. Translated, it gives CASTSRDSLYQPQHF. Complete variable domain (other parts from reference TRBV2 and TRBJ1-5): EPEVTQTPSHQVTQMGQEVILRCVPISNHLYFYWYRQILGQKVEFLVSFYNNEISEKSEIFDDQFSVERPDGSNFTLKIRSTKLEDSAMYFCASTSRDSLYQPQHFGDGTRLSIL.

To note about this clone: In the same sample, other DNA sequences code for this CDR3. The chain joins TRBV27 to TRBJ2-1; TRBD2 matches 11 bases. V was pared by 2 bases and J by 3 bases, with 0 bases of the junction left unmatched. The germline V gene encodes CDR1 MNHEY and CDR2 SMNVEV (reference sequence). The CDR3 has 15 amino acids. The CDR3 sequence: CASSLLAGGYNEQFF. Here the CDR3 DNA reads TGTGCCAGCAGTTTACTAGCGGGAGGCTACAATGAGCAGTTCTTC.

The genes are TRBV28 and TRBJ2-7; the D call may be TRBD1 or TRBD2 (6 bases each). The CDR3 is 14 residues long. The ends were cut back, 3 bases at V and 6 bases at J, with 15 bases in the middle. Germline lookup yields CDR1 MDHEN and CDR2 SYDVKM. CDR3 in DNA: TGTGCCAGCAGTTTCCTTGGGGGGCTGGGCGAGCAGTACTTC. Amino acid sequence: CASSFLGGLGEQYF.

V usage is TRBV4-1 and J usage is TRBJ2-5, with D possibly matching TRBD2 (6 bases). This CDR3 is built from 15 residues. Trimming stripped 4 bases from V and 4 bases from J, with 16 bases between. CDR1 MGHRA and CDR2 YSYEKL come from the germline V gene. The CDR3 DNA reads TGCGCCAGCAGCCCGGTGCGTGGGGGGATAGAGACCCAGTACTTC. This sequence encodes CASSPVRGGIETQYF.

This clone was counted once. The chain combines TRBV13 with TRBJ1-2; 8 bases align to TRBD1. V lost 1 base, J lost 2 bases, and 3 bases stayed unmatched. Germline-derived CDR1 and CDR2 are PRHDT and FYEKMQ (reference sequence). This CDR3 contains 15 residues. CDR3 in DNA: TGTGCCAGCAGCTTAGAGGGACAGGCGAACTATGGCTACACCTTC. This gives the protein CASSLEGQANYGYTF.

The rearrangement joins TRBV4-3 to TRBJ2-1; 7 nucleotides agree with TRBD2. Trimming at V came to 0 bases and at J to 1 base, leaving 3 bases not matched to a gene. The CDR3 has 16 amino acids. Germline V gene sequence: CDR1 LGHNA, CDR2 YSLEER. The CDR3 region is CASSQDTAGSYNEQFF. The CDR3 DNA reads TGCGCCAGCAGCCAAGATACAGCGGGATCCTACAATGAGCAGTTCTTC.

This chain joins TRBV6-5 and TRBJ2-3; 9 nucleotides line up with TRBD1. CDR3 length: 15 residues. The germline gives CDR1 MNHEY, CDR2 SVGAGI. V lost 5 bases, J lost 6 bases, and 9 bases stayed unmatched. The CDR3 here is CASSKTGGLQDTQYF. The CDR3 coding sequence is TGTGCCAGCAGTAAAACAGGGGGCCTGCAGGATACGCAGTATTTT.

The chain is built from TRBV6-1 and TRBJ2-7, with D possibly being TRBD1 or TRBD2 (5 bases each). Trimming left V 1 base short and J 3 bases short, with 16 bases between. The CDR3 has 16 residues. Looked up from germline, CDR1 is MNHNS and CDR2 is SASEGT. The CDR3 nucleotides read TGTGCCAGCAGTGAAGATGAGGGGACGGGGCGCTACGAGCAGTACTTC. Translated, it gives CASSEDEGTGRYEQYF.